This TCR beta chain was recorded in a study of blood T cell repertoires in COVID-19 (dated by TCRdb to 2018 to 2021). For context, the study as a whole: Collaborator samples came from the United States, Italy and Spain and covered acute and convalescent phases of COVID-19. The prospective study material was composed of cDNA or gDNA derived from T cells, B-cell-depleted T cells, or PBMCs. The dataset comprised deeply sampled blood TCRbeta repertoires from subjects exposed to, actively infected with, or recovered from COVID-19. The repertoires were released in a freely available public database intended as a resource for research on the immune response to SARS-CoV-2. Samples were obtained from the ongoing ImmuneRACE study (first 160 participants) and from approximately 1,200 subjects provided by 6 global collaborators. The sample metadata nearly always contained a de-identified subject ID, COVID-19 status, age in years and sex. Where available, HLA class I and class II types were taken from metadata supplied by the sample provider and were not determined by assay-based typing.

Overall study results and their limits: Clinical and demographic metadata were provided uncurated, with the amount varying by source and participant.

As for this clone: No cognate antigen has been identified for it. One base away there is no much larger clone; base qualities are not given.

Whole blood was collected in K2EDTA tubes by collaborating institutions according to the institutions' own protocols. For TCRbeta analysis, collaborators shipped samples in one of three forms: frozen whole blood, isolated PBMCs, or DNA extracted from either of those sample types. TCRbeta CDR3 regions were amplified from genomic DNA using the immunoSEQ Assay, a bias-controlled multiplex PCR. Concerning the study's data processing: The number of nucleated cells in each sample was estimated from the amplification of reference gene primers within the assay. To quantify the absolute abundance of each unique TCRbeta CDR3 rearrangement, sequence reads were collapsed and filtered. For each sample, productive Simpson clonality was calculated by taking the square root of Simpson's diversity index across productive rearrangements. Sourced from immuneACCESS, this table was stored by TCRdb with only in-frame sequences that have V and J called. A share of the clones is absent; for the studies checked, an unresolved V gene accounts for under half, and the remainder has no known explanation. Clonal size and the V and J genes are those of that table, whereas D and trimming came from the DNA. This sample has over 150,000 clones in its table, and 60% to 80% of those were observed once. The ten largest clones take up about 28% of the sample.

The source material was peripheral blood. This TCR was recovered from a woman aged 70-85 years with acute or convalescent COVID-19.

The CDR3 protein sequence reads: CASPGEGGYEQYF. The nucleotide sequence is TGTGCCAGCCCAGGGGAGGGGGGCTACGAGCAGTACTTC. Rearrangement joined TRBV25-1 to TRBJ2-7, and possibly TRBD2, on 7 matching bases. Measured from the cysteine to the phenylalanine, the CDR3 is 13 residues long. The entry retains the CDR3 DNA only, 39 bases that are in frame from base 1. In the germline V gene, CDR1 corresponds to MGHDK and CDR2 to SYGVNS. V drops 8 bases and J drops 3 bases, leaving 14 bases in between.